The rows below give T cell receptor beta chains drawn from one sample of a study of blood T cell repertoires in COVID-19. The protocol was immunoSEQ multiplex PCR, while the TCRdb copy is restricted to in-frame clones and leaves out a portion. This sample carries 130,000 to 150,000 clones, around 83% of them seen once, and the ten largest clones take about a tenth. Specimen: peripheral blood. These receptors were obtained from a man in his 60s with active or convalescent COVID-19. CDR3s include the opening cysteine and the closing phenylalanine or tryptophan. Fields, in order: J gene, D gene, clone size, V gene, CDR3 length, CDR3 DNA, CDR3 protein. A D gene is named only where the DNA matches it firmly. Clone size is given for some rows only: seen once, a few or many times, or a class if the clone is expanded.

j_call: TRBJ2-1
d_call: TRBD2
clone_size: NA
v_call: TRBV7-7
cdr3_length: 16
cdr3_nt: TGTGCCAGCAGCCCGCAGACTAGCGGGAGCTACAATGAGCAGTTCTTC
cdr3_aa: CASSPQTSGSYNEQFF

j_call: TRBJ2-4
d_call: NA
clone_size: NA
v_call: TRBV19
cdr3_length: 17
cdr3_nt: TGTGCCAGTAGTATCGAGGCGGCAGGGTCTCAGGGGGGCATTCAGTACTTC
cdr3_aa: CASSIEAAGSQGGIQYF

j_call: TRBJ1-1
d_call: TRBD1
clone_size: NA
v_call: TRBV3-1/TRBV3-2
cdr3_length: 17
cdr3_nt: TGTGCCAGCAGCCAACTTCGAGGACAGGGACGTCGGACTGAAGCTTTCTTT
cdr3_aa: CASSQLRGQGRRTEAFF

j_call: TRBJ2-3
d_call: NA
clone_size: NA
v_call: TRBV5-4
cdr3_length: 13
cdr3_nt: TGTGCCAGCAGCGTACCCTATGCAGATACGCAGTATTTT
cdr3_aa: CASSVPYADTQYF

j_call: TRBJ1-1
d_call: NA
clone_size: once
v_call: TRBV7-9
cdr3_length: 16
cdr3_nt: TGTGCCAGCAGCTTGGCGGGACGACCCACGGGGACTGAAGCTTTCTTT
cdr3_aa: CASSLAGRPTGTEAFF

j_call: TRBJ2-1
d_call: NA
clone_size: NA
v_call: TRBV5-1
cdr3_length: 14
cdr3_nt: TGCGCCAGCAGCCCCGGGTCCCCGGAGGATGAGCAGTTCTTC
cdr3_aa: CASSPGSPEDEQFF

j_call: TRBJ1-4
d_call: NA
clone_size: NA
v_call: TRBV5-5
cdr3_length: 17
cdr3_nt: TGTGCCAGCAGCTCCCTTGGACAGATGGTCCTTAATGAAAAACTGTTTTTT
cdr3_aa: CASSSLGQMVLNEKLFF

j_call: TRBJ1-6
d_call: TRBD1
clone_size: NA
v_call: TRBV11-2
cdr3_length: 18
cdr3_nt: TGTGCCAGCAGCTCAACGGGGGACAGGGTGTCCTATAATTCACCCCTCCACTTT
cdr3_aa: CASSSTGDRVSYNSPLHF

j_call: TRBJ2-3
d_call: TRBD2
clone_size: NA
v_call: TRBV4-1
cdr3_length: 16
cdr3_nt: TGCGCCAGCAGCCATCCGGGACTAGCGGGAGAAGATACGCAGTATTTT
cdr3_aa: CASSHPGLAGEDTQYF

j_call: TRBJ1-1
d_call: NA
clone_size: NA
v_call: TRBV29-1
cdr3_length: 12
cdr3_nt: TGCAGCGTCGGTGACGGGGGACTTGAAGCTTTCTTT
cdr3_aa: CSVGDGGLEAFF

j_call: TRBJ1-6
d_call: NA
clone_size: once
v_call: TRBV25-1
cdr3_length: 17
cdr3_nt: TGTGCCAGCAGTGACACCCCAGGGGTATCCTATAATTCACCCCTCCACTTT
cdr3_aa: CASSDTPGVSYNSPLHF

j_call: TRBJ2-1
d_call: TRBD2
clone_size: NA
v_call: TRBV4-3
cdr3_length: 17
cdr3_nt: TGCGCCAGCAGCCAAGTTAAAGCGGGAGTCTCCTACAATGAGCAGTTCTTC
cdr3_aa: CASSQVKAGVSYNEQFF

j_call: TRBJ1-2
d_call: NA
clone_size: NA
v_call: TRBV9
cdr3_length: 13
cdr3_nt: TGTGCCAGCAGCCCGGATGACAGATTTGGCTACACCTTC
cdr3_aa: CASSPDDRFGYTF

j_call: TRBJ1-6
d_call: NA
clone_size: NA
v_call: TRBV30
cdr3_length: 14
cdr3_nt: TGTGCCTGGAGTTGGCGGAGCAATAATTCACCCCTCCACTTT
cdr3_aa: CAWSWRSNNSPLHF

j_call: TRBJ1-1
d_call: TRBD1
clone_size: NA
v_call: TRBV2
cdr3_length: 14
cdr3_nt: TGTGCCAGCAGTGAACGGGGACAGGCGAGAAGGGCTTTCTTT
cdr3_aa: CASSERGQARRAFF

j_call: TRBJ1-2
d_call: NA
clone_size: NA
v_call: TRBV4-3
cdr3_length: 14
cdr3_nt: TGCGCCAGCAGCCAAGATCTTCACAGCTATGGCTACACCTTC
cdr3_aa: CASSQDLHSYGYTF

j_call: TRBJ2-2
d_call: TRBD2
clone_size: NA
v_call: TRBV3-1/TRBV3-2
cdr3_length: 15
cdr3_nt: TGTGCCAGCAGCCCACGACTAGCGAGCACCGGGGAGCTGTTTTTT
cdr3_aa: CASSPRLASTGELFF

j_call: TRBJ1-1
d_call: NA
clone_size: NA
v_call: TRBV11-3
cdr3_length: 12
cdr3_nt: TGTGCCAGCAGCTTATACAGAACTGAAGCTTTCTTT
cdr3_aa: CASSLYRTEAFF

j_call: TRBJ2-3
d_call: TRBD2
clone_size: NA
v_call: TRBV19
cdr3_length: 12
cdr3_nt: TGTGCCAGTAGTATTAGCGGGGGTTCGCAGTATTTT
cdr3_aa: CASSISGGSQYF

j_call: TRBJ2-1
d_call: NA
clone_size: NA
v_call: TRBV5-8
cdr3_length: 16
cdr3_nt: TGTGCCAGCAGCCTACGCCCAAACCCCTCCTACAATGAGCAGTTCTTC
cdr3_aa: CASSLRPNPSYNEQFF

j_call: TRBJ2-3
d_call: TRBD2
clone_size: NA
v_call: TRBV6-2/TRBV6-3
cdr3_length: 11
cdr3_nt: TGTGCCAGCAGCCGAATAGCGGGGGGGGATTTT
cdr3_aa: CASSRIAGGDF

j_call: TRBJ2-3
d_call: NA
clone_size: once
v_call: TRBV24-1
cdr3_length: 18
cdr3_nt: TGTGCCACCAGTGATTCGGCCCGGGACTCCCTCGGCACAGATACGCAGTATTTT
cdr3_aa: CATSDSARDSLGTDTQYF

j_call: TRBJ2-7
d_call: NA
clone_size: NA
v_call: TRBV7-9
cdr3_length: 16
cdr3_nt: TGTGCCAGCAGCCCTAGCCCCGGGTTAAGCTCCTACGAGCAGTACTTC
cdr3_aa: CASSPSPGLSSYEQYF

j_call: TRBJ2-1
d_call: NA
clone_size: NA
v_call: TRBV12-3/TRBV12-4
cdr3_length: 12
cdr3_nt: TGTGCCAGCAAATACCAGGGCAATGAGCAGTTCTTC
cdr3_aa: CASKYQGNEQFF

j_call: TRBJ1-5
d_call: NA
clone_size: NA
v_call: TRBV7-2
cdr3_length: 14
cdr3_nt: TGTGCCAGCAGCTTAGACAGGCTTAATCAGCCCCAGCATTTT
cdr3_aa: CASSLDRLNQPQHF

j_call: TRBJ2-1
d_call: TRBD2
clone_size: NA
v_call: TRBV12-3/TRBV12-4
cdr3_length: 13
cdr3_nt: TGTGCCAGCAGCCAGGGGACTAGAGGCGAGCAGTTCTTC
cdr3_aa: CASSQGTRGEQFF

j_call: TRBJ1-4
d_call: TRBD1
clone_size: once
v_call: TRBV9
cdr3_length: 14
cdr3_nt: TGTGCCAGCAGCGTAGGAGACAGGGCCGAAAAACTGTTTTTT
cdr3_aa: CASSVGDRAEKLFF

j_call: TRBJ2-7
d_call: NA
clone_size: NA
v_call: TRBV4-3
cdr3_length: 15
cdr3_nt: TGCGCCAGCAGCCCCGGGGACGGGAGCTCCTACGAGCAGTACTTC
cdr3_aa: CASSPGDGSSYEQYF

j_call: TRBJ2-5
d_call: NA
clone_size: NA
v_call: TRBV27
cdr3_length: 15
cdr3_nt: TGTGCCAGCAGTTTATGGGGCGGGGCGGAAGAGACCCAGTACTTC
cdr3_aa: CASSLWGGAEETQYF

j_call: TRBJ1-2
d_call: TRBD1
clone_size: NA
v_call: TRBV11-2
cdr3_length: 14
cdr3_nt: TGTGCCAGCAGCTTAGTGCAGGGGGCGGATGGCTACACCTTC
cdr3_aa: CASSLVQGADGYTF

j_call: TRBJ2-2
d_call: NA
clone_size: NA
v_call: TRBV19
cdr3_length: 15
cdr3_nt: TGTGCCAGTAGTTTAGGGGTCGGAGGTACCGGGGAGCTGTTTTTT
cdr3_aa: CASSLGVGGTGELFF

j_call: TRBJ1-2
d_call: NA
clone_size: NA
v_call: TRBV14
cdr3_length: 13
cdr3_nt: TGTGCCAGCAGCCAAGGACGGAGCTATGGCTACACCTTC
cdr3_aa: CASSQGRSYGYTF

j_call: TRBJ1-2
d_call: NA
clone_size: NA
v_call: TRBV6-5
cdr3_length: 15
cdr3_nt: TGTGCCAGCCGGCTCGGACAAATACTTAACTATGGCTACACCTTC
cdr3_aa: CASRLGQILNYGYTF

j_call: TRBJ1-5
d_call: TRBD1
clone_size: NA
v_call: TRBV3-1/TRBV3-2
cdr3_length: 16
cdr3_nt: TGTGCCAGCAGCCAAGGCCGACAGGGGGCCAATCAGCCCCAGCATTTT
cdr3_aa: CASSQGRQGANQPQHF

j_call: TRBJ2-7
d_call: TRBD1
clone_size: once
v_call: TRBV12-3/TRBV12-4
cdr3_length: 13
cdr3_nt: TGTGCCAGCAGAACAGGGGGCCGTGACGAGCAGTACTTC
cdr3_aa: CASRTGGRDEQYF

j_call: TRBJ1-1
d_call: NA
clone_size: NA
v_call: TRBV5-1
cdr3_length: 14
cdr3_nt: TGCGCCAGCAGCTTGGAGGGGGTTTTCACTGAAGCTTTCTTT
cdr3_aa: CASSLEGVFTEAFF

j_call: TRBJ1-1
d_call: TRBD1
clone_size: once
v_call: TRBV6-5
cdr3_length: 13
cdr3_nt: TGTGCCACGAAGCGGGGGGACAGGTTTGAAGCTTTCTTT
cdr3_aa: CATKRGDRFEAFF

j_call: TRBJ1-1
d_call: NA
clone_size: NA
v_call: TRBV15
cdr3_length: 15
cdr3_nt: TGTGCCACCAGCAGAGGAGGGGGTTTGGCCACTGAAGCTTTCTTT
cdr3_aa: CATSRGGGLATEAFF

j_call: TRBJ1-2
d_call: NA
clone_size: few
v_call: TRBV7-2
cdr3_length: 16
cdr3_nt: TGTGCCAGCAGCTTATATTTGGAGGGACCTAACTATGGCTACACCTTC
cdr3_aa: CASSLYLEGPNYGYTF

j_call: TRBJ1-5
d_call: TRBD1
clone_size: NA
v_call: TRBV27
cdr3_length: 16
cdr3_nt: TGTGCCAGCAGTTCCGGGACAGGGGGTGGCAATCAGCCCCAGCATTTT
cdr3_aa: CASSSGTGGGNQPQHF

j_call: TRBJ2-6
d_call: NA
clone_size: NA
v_call: TRBV9
cdr3_length: 18
cdr3_nt: TGTGCCAGCAGCGCCGAAGGAGGGGTTGGGTTGGGGGCCAACGTCCTGACTTTC
cdr3_aa: CASSAEGGVGLGANVLTF

j_call: TRBJ2-2
d_call: NA
clone_size: few
v_call: TRBV19
cdr3_length: 20
cdr3_nt: TGTGCCAGTACCATCCTCAAATCAGCAGGGGAGAGGTGGAACACCGGGGAGCTGTTTTTT
cdr3_aa: CASTILKSAGERWNTGELFF

j_call: TRBJ2-7
d_call: TRBD1
clone_size: many
v_call: TRBV5-1
cdr3_length: 13
cdr3_nt: TGCGCCAGCAGCTCGGGACAGGGGGGCGAGCAGTACTTC
cdr3_aa: CASSSGQGGEQYF

j_call: TRBJ2-5
d_call: TRBD2
clone_size: few
v_call: TRBV6-5
cdr3_length: 15
cdr3_nt: TGTGCCAGCAGTTATGTTCGCGGGGGGAAAGAGACCCAGTACTTC
cdr3_aa: CASSYVRGGKETQYF

j_call: TRBJ1-4
d_call: TRBD1
clone_size: once
v_call: TRBV5-1
cdr3_length: 15
cdr3_nt: TGCGCCAGCAGCTCCGGGACAGGGGCCCTGAGGAAACTGTTTTTT
cdr3_aa: CASSSGTGALRKLFF

j_call: TRBJ1-2
d_call: TRBD1
clone_size: NA
v_call: TRBV5-4
cdr3_length: 14
cdr3_nt: TGTGCCAGCAGCGAGGGGACAGCTAACTATGGCTACACCTTC
cdr3_aa: CASSEGTANYGYTF

j_call: TRBJ2-7
d_call: TRBD1
clone_size: NA
v_call: TRBV25-1
cdr3_length: 15
cdr3_nt: TGTGCCAGCAGTGATACAAGGGGGCTCGGGAACGAGCAGTACTTC
cdr3_aa: CASSDTRGLGNEQYF

j_call: TRBJ1-3
d_call: NA
clone_size: once
v_call: TRBV18
cdr3_length: 16
cdr3_nt: TGTGCCAGCTCACTAGGACAGCCGAGCTCTGGAAACACCATATATTTT
cdr3_aa: CASSLGQPSSGNTIYF

j_call: TRBJ1-1
d_call: NA
clone_size: few
v_call: TRBV5-1
cdr3_length: 14
cdr3_nt: TGCGCCAGCAGCTTGTCAGGGGTTAACACTGAAGCTTTCTTT
cdr3_aa: CASSLSGVNTEAFF

j_call: TRBJ1-1
d_call: NA
clone_size: NA
v_call: TRBV11-2
cdr3_length: 14
cdr3_nt: TGTGCCAGCAGCTCCGCATTCAGGAACACTGAAGCTTTCTTT
cdr3_aa: CASSSAFRNTEAFF

j_call: TRBJ2-1
d_call: TRBD2
clone_size: NA
v_call: TRBV7-9
cdr3_length: 16
cdr3_nt: TGTGCCAGCAGTGGGACTAGCTTTAGCACCTACAATGAGCAGTTCTTC
cdr3_aa: CASSGTSFSTYNEQFF

j_call: TRBJ1-4
d_call: TRBD1
clone_size: NA
v_call: TRBV5-1
cdr3_length: 14
cdr3_nt: TGCGCCAGCAGCTTGGACAGGGGGCAGGAAAAACTGTTTTTT
cdr3_aa: CASSLDRGQEKLFF

j_call: TRBJ2-1
d_call: NA
clone_size: few
v_call: TRBV30
cdr3_length: 16
cdr3_nt: TGTGCCTGGAGTAGTCCTTGGGGCGGGATATACAATGAGCAGTTCTTC
cdr3_aa: CAWSSPWGGIYNEQFF

j_call: TRBJ1-2
d_call: NA
clone_size: NA
v_call: TRBV24-1
cdr3_length: 12
cdr3_nt: TGTGCCACCAGTGCGGCTAACTATGGCTACACCTTC
cdr3_aa: CATSAANYGYTF